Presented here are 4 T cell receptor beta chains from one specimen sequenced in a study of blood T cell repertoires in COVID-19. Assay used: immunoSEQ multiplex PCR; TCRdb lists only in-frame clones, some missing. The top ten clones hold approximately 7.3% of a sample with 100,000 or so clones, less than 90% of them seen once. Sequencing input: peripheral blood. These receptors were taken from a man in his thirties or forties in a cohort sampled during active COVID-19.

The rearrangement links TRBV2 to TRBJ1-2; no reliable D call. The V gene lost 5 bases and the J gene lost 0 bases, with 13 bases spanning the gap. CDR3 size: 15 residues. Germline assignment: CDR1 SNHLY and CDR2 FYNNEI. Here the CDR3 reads CASSRDNTANYGYTF. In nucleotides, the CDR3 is TGTGCCAGCAGTCGAGACAACACGGCTAACTATGGCTACACCTTC.

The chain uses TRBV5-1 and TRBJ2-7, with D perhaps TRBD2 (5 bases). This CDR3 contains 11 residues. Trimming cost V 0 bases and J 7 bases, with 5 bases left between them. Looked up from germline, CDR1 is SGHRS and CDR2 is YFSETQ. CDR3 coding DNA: TGCGCCAGCAGCTTGGGCGGGGAGCAGTACTTC. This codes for CASSLGGEQYF.

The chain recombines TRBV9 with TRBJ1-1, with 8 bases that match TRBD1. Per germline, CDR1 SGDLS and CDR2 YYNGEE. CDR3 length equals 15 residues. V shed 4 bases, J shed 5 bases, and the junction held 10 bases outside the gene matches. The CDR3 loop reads CASSSTGGEETEAFF. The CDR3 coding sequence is TGTGCCAGCAGCTCCACAGGGGGAGAGGAAACTGAAGCTTTCTTT.

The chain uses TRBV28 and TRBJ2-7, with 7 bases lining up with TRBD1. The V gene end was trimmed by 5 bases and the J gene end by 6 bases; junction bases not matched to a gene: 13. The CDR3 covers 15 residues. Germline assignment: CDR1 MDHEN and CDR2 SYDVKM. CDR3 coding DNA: TGTGCCAGCAGTCCCACACAGGGGCCATCCGCCGAGCAGTACTTC. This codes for CASSPTQGPSAEQYF.